These T cell receptor beta chains were read from a single sample in a study of control samples from healthy donors and cancer patients. Method: immunoSEQ multiplex PCR; TCRdb's copy keeps in-frame clones and lacks some. Found here are about 70,000 clones, approximately 87% of them singletons; the top ten hold under 30%. Sequenced sample: blood. All receptors derive from a man aged 50-60 years in good health. The CDR3 runs from the conserved cysteine through the conserved F or W. D genes are given only for firm matches. Size is stated for part of the rows, as once, few or many counts, or as a class when the clone is expanded.

clone_size,j_call,v_call,d_call,cdr3_aa,cdr3_nt
few,TRBJ1-2,TRBV11-3,-,CASSLDSSNYGYTF,TGTGCCAGCAGCTTAGACAGCTCTAACTATGGCTACACCTTC
-,TRBJ2-1,TRBV7-9,TRBD2,CASSPKLSGRAGDEQFF,TGTGCCAGCAGCCCAAAACTGAGCGGGAGGGCCGGCGATGAGCAGTTCTTC
-,TRBJ1-1,TRBV19,-,CASSITLNTEAFF,TGTGCCAGTAGTATAACCCTGAACACTGAAGCTTTCTTT
-,TRBJ2-5,TRBV7-2,-,CASSLIEETQYF,TGTGCCAGCAGCCTTATTGAAGAGACCCAGTACTTC
-,TRBJ2-7,TRBV5-1,TRBD1,CASRFDRGIIYEQYF,TGCGCCAGCCGCTTCGACAGGGGAATTATCTACGAGCAGTACTTC
-,TRBJ1-1,TRBV5-6,-,CASSSPVGGPDTEAFF,TGTGCCAGCAGCTCCCCAGTGGGGGGTCCGGACACTGAAGCTTTCTTT
few,TRBJ2-5,TRBV6-6,-,CASSLAGAQYF,TGTGCCAGCAGTCTAGCAGGGGCCCAGTACTTC
-,TRBJ2-1,TRBV6-2/TRBV6-3,TRBD2,CASSPYSGAGGYNEQFF,TGTGCCAGCAGCCCTTATTCGGGAGCGGGAGGGTACAATGAGCAGTTCTTC
few,TRBJ1-2,TRBV11-2,-,CASSTLRQRNGTYTF,TGTGCCAGCAGCACACTAAGACAGAGAAACGGTACCTACACCTTC
few,TRBJ1-5,TRBV15,-,CATSERRASVNQPQHF,TGTGCCACCAGCGAGAGACGGGCTTCCGTCAATCAGCCCCAGCATTTT
-,TRBJ1-5,TRBV2,-,CASTLQLYSNQPQHF,TGTGCCAGCACTTTACAGCTGTATAGCAATCAGCCCCAGCATTTT
-,TRBJ1-2,TRBV24-1,TRBD1,CATSEDRGQEYGYTF,TGTGCCACCAGTGAAGACAGGGGGCAGGAGTATGGCTACACCTTC
-,TRBJ1-4,TRBV7-2,-,CASSLGGPGSLFF,TGTGCCAGCAGCTTAGGAGGCCCCGGCTCGCTGTTTTTT
few,TRBJ1-1,TRBV11-3,TRBD1,CASSPGQGTEAFF,TGTGCCAGCAGCCCTGGACAGGGGACTGAAGCTTTCTTT
-,TRBJ1-5,TRBV30,-,CAWSVQTRGGQPQHF,TGTGCCTGGAGTGTACAGACTAGGGGAGGTCAGCCCCAGCATTTT
-,TRBJ2-7,TRBV10-3,TRBD2,CAIRRLAGGGSGGEQYF,TGTGCCATCAGGAGACTAGCGGGAGGGGGATCGGGCGGCGAGCAGTACTTC
once,TRBJ2-3,TRBV12-3/TRBV12-4,-,CASLAFFADTQYF,TGTGCCAGTTTAGCCTTTTTCGCAGATACGCAGTATTTT
-,TRBJ2-1,TRBV7-2,TRBD2,CASSMTSGWPYEQFF,TGTGCCAGCAGCATGACTAGCGGATGGCCGTATGAGCAGTTCTTC
-,TRBJ2-4,TRBV3-1/TRBV3-2,-,CASSQDGTALLAKNIQYF,TGTGCCAGCAGCCAAGACGGGACTGCACTGCTGGCCAAAAACATTCAGTACTTC
-,TRBJ1-1,TRBV15,TRBD1,CATSQGGDTEAFF,TGTGCCACCAGCCAGGGGGGGGACACTGAAGCTTTCTTT
-,TRBJ2-2,TRBV24-1,-,CATSGHQDTGELFF,TGTGCCACCAGCGGGCACCAGGACACCGGGGAGCTGTTTTTT
-,TRBJ2-2,TRBV27,TRBD2,CASTPVTRAGGEHTGELFF,TGTGCCAGCACCCCCGTCACCCGGGCCGGGGGGGAGCACACCGGGGAGCTGTTTTTT
once,TRBJ2-7,TRBV24-1,-,CATSDWRNYEQYF,TGTGCCACCAGTGATTGGAGGAACTACGAGCAGTACTTC
few,TRBJ1-5,TRBV3-1/TRBV3-2,-,CASSQDPGQPQHF,TGTGCCAGCAGCCAAGACCCGGGGCAGCCCCAGCATTTT
-,TRBJ1-2,TRBV7-3,TRBD1,CASSSGQGNYGYTF,TGTGCCAGCAGCTCAGGACAGGGGAACTATGGCTACACCTTC
-,TRBJ1-1,TRBV28,TRBD1,CASSIPQGGNTEAFF,TGTGCCAGCAGCATACCACAGGGGGGGAACACTGAAGCTTTCTTT
-,TRBJ2-7,TRBV19,TRBD2,CASSPRTSATSGYEQYF,TGTGCCAGTAGTCCCCGGACTAGCGCGACCTCAGGTTACGAGCAGTACTTC
-,TRBJ1-4,TRBV29-1,-,CSVSRNHEKLFF,TGCAGCGTTTCCCGAAACCATGAAAAACTGTTTTTT
-,TRBJ1-2,TRBV6-1,-,CASSERVRDYGYTF,TGTGCCAGCAGTGAACGGGTCCGAGACTATGGCTACACCTTC
-,TRBJ1-4,TRBV3-1/TRBV3-2,-,CATGSETTNEKLFF,TGTGCCACCGGCTCGGAAACAACTAATGAAAAACTGTTTTTT
-,TRBJ2-4,TRBV30,-,CAWSLGGLAKNIQYF,TGTGCCTGGAGCTTGGGGGGTCTAGCCAAAAACATTCAGTACTTC
-,TRBJ1-1,TRBV6-1,TRBD1,CASSVTGTGHWGTEAFF,TGTGCCAGCAGTGTAACCGGGACAGGACACTGGGGCACTGAAGCTTTCTTT
-,TRBJ2-7,TRBV7-9,TRBD1,CASSSGTGDYEQYF,TGTGCCAGCAGCTCCGGGACAGGGGACTACGAGCAGTACTTC
once,TRBJ1-4,TRBV27,-,CASRPAHVIGEKLFF,TGTGCCAGCAGACCGGCGCATGTGATAGGTGAAAAACTGTTTTTT
-,TRBJ2-1,TRBV6-6,-,CASSYDNSYNEQFF,TGTGCCAGCAGTTATGACAACTCCTACAATGAGCAGTTCTTC
-,TRBJ2-3,TRBV6-5,TRBD2,CASSFSGRARGDTQYF,TGTGCCAGCAGTTTTAGCGGGAGGGCCCGGGGAGATACGCAGTATTTT
-,TRBJ2-3,TRBV30,-,CAWSDGEKVAMADTQYF,TGTGCCTGGAGCGACGGGGAAAAAGTAGCGATGGCAGATACGCAGTATTTT
-,TRBJ2-3,TRBV24-1,-,CATSRDSTDTQYF,TGTGCCACCAGCCGGGATAGCACAGATACGCAGTATTTT
-,TRBJ2-7,TRBV6-1,TRBD2,CASSEGLADSYEQYF,TGTGCCAGCAGTGAGGGACTAGCGGATTCCTACGAGCAGTACTTC
-,TRBJ1-3,TRBV9,-,CASSVGGTGNTIYF,TGTGCCAGCAGCGTAGGTGGCACCGGAAACACCATATATTTT
-,TRBJ2-5,TRBV5-1,-,CASRVGFSFQETQYF,TGCGCCAGCAGAGTGGGTTTTAGTTTCCAAGAGACCCAGTACTTC